The rows below give T cell receptor beta chains drawn from one sample of a study of T cell responses to AZD1222 COVID-19 vaccine. Profiled with immunoSEQ multiplex PCR; TCRdb holds only in-frame clones, not every one. Here the sample spans 90,000 to 120,000 clones, about 89% being singletons. Material: peripheral blood, obtained 28 days after the second AZD1222 dose. The receptor set was obtained from an adult who received the AZD1222 COVID-19 vaccine. Each CDR3 is given without its conserved first and last residue. The D gene is left open where the match is weak.

j_call	d_call	v_call	cdr3_aa
TRBJ1-2	-	TRBV7-2	ASSLPNGVTPNYGYT
TRBJ1-1	-	TRBV6-5	ASSYSPQVNTEAF
TRBJ1-2	-	TRBV6-5	ASRAGQNYGYT
TRBJ1-1	-	TRBV12-5	ASGLVWHPPEGRNTEAF
TRBJ1-1	-	TRBV5-1	ASSFEGTPGVEAF
TRBJ1-5	-	TRBV6-1	ASSNNQPQH
TRBJ2-3	-	TRBV6-1	ASSAAPSTDTQY
TRBJ1-1	-	TRBV5-1	ASSSELGRGKAF
TRBJ1-1	-	TRBV5-4	ASSPPGRNTEAF
TRBJ2-7	-	TRBV5-4	ASSLGYEQY
TRBJ1-1	-	TRBV9	ASSVGTWGTEAF
TRBJ1-2	TRBD1	TRBV27	ASSVAGTGEYGYT
TRBJ1-2	TRBD1	TRBV12-3/TRBV12-4	ASSWAGGYGYT
TRBJ1-1	TRBD1	TRBV30	AWSVSRTGRDTEAF
TRBJ1-5	-	TRBV4-1	ASSQGGDGSQSQH
TRBJ1-2	TRBD1	TRBV6-5	ASSYEGAQGYGYT
TRBJ2-3	-	TRBV5-1	ASSTQTGADTQY
TRBJ2-1	-	TRBV18	ASSPGLDNEQF
TRBJ2-2	TRBD2	TRBV5-4	ASTHPTSGTGELF
TRBJ1-6	TRBD1	TRBV5-1	ASSTGEDSPLH
TRBJ1-1	-	TRBV7-8	ASSLNRTPSGTEAF
TRBJ1-1	-	TRBV6-4	ASKKEMNTEAF
TRBJ1-3	-	TRBV2	ASIGLISGNTIY
TRBJ1-2	TRBD1	TRBV29-1	SVDRAPYGYT
TRBJ2-1	-	TRBV5-1	ASSFRQQGYNEQF
TRBJ1-1	TRBD1	TRBV6-4	ASSPSGGGDTEAF
TRBJ1-2	-	TRBV6-5	ASSSWSGVAGYT
TRBJ2-7	-	TRBV18	ASSPPRSSSYEQY
TRBJ2-7	-	TRBV7-2	ASSLVGSSYEQY
TRBJ1-2	-	TRBV29-1	SVGRRSNYGYT
TRBJ1-2	-	TRBV9	ASKRDYGYT
TRBJ2-7	-	TRBV10-1	ASSYGEVGEQY
TRBJ1-5	-	TRBV27	ASSLGGLSNQPQH
TRBJ1-5	TRBD1	TRBV6-5	ASSLGQGSNQPQH
TRBJ2-7	-	TRBV19	ASSTRVGDEQY
TRBJ2-7	TRBD2	TRBV3-1/TRBV3-2	ASSQGLAGTYEQY
TRBJ1-2	-	TRBV6-5	ASSRVGGKNYGYT
TRBJ2-5	-	TRBV6-5	ASSYGLGGETQY
TRBJ2-5	TRBD2	TRBV7-2	ASSPAGVETQY
TRBJ1-1	-	TRBV12-3/TRBV12-4	ASTLTANTEAF
TRBJ2-7	TRBD1	TRBV30	AWTRTGVWYEQY
TRBJ2-7	-	TRBV7-9	ASRLGQSSEQY
TRBJ1-3	TRBD1	TRBV6-5	ASSLQGAANTIY
TRBJ1-4	TRBD1	TRBV5-1	ASSLLGTGGGEKLF
TRBJ1-2	-	TRBV6-5	ASSYGASYGYT